A selection of T cell receptor beta chains follows, all from one sample in a study of CD8+CD57+ T cells in acquired aplastic anemia. MiXCR was run by TCRdb on the reads, yielding one entry per CDR3 protein. The sample records hundreds of thousands of distinct CDR3 sequences, around 30% being singletons. The source material was sorted CD4+, CD8+, or CD8+CD57+ T cells (not recorded which) from PBMCs. The receptors stem from a human donor with aplastic anemia. The CDR3 runs from the conserved cysteine through the conserved F or W. A D gene is named only where the DNA matches it firmly. Clone size is shown for a subset of rows, as once, few, many or a class of expanded clone.

V	D	size	J	CDR3	DNA
TRBV25-1	-	-	TRBJ1-6	CASSTGQNLSPLHF	TGTGCCAGCAGCACGGGACAAAATCTTTCACCCCTCCACTTT
TRBV7-8	TRBD1	-	TRBJ2-1	CASSSTGQGGNEQFF	TGTGCCAGCAGCTCGACGGGACAGGGTGGGAATGAGCAGTTCTTC
TRBV20-1	-	-	TRBJ2-5	CSASSGGETQYF	TGCAGTGCTAGTAGTGGTGGAGAGACCCAGTACTTC
TRBV20-1	-	-	TRBJ2-1	CSARDRRGTYNEQFF	TGCAGTGCTAGAGATAGGAGGGGGACCTACAATGAGCAGTTCTTC
TRBV6-5	TRBD1	-	TRBJ1-1	CASSSQGQGWTEAFF	TGTGCCAGCAGTTCCCAGGGACAGGGGTGGACTGAAGCTTTCTTT
TRBV20-1	-	many	TRBJ1-1	CSARDRGTEAFF	TGCAGTGCTAGAGATCGAGGAACTGAAGCTTTCTTT
TRBV19	-	few	TRBJ1-5	CASSTRLSESQPQHF	TGTGCCAGTAGTACTAGACTATCGGAGAGTCAGCCCCAGCATTTT
TRBV20-1	TRBD1	few	TRBJ2-7	CSAREIRTGFPYEQYF	TGCAGTGCTAGAGAGATCCGGACAGGGTTTCCCTACGAGCAGTACTTC
TRBV11-1	-	few	TRBJ2-2	CASSPPFRLDTGELFF	TGTGCCAGCAGCCCCCCCTTCCGGCTTGACACCGGGGAGCTGTTTTTT
TRBV4-1	TRBD2	-	TRBJ2-1	CASSQAPAVAGGPFEQFF	TGCGCCAGCAGCCAAGCCCCGGCGGTTGCGGGGGGGCCGTTTGAGCAGTTCTTC
TRBV24-1	TRBD2	many	TRBJ2-1	CATSDAGGLVSNEQFF	TGTGCCACCAGTGATGCGGGAGGCTTGGTTAGTAATGAGCAGTTCTTC
TRBV4-1	-	many	TRBJ2-7	CASSQGIAVEQYF	TGCGCCAGCAGCCAAGGAATAGCTGTCGAGCAGTACTTC
TRBV7-3	-	-	TRBJ1-5	CASSPGGGDQETQHF	TGTGCCAGCAGCCCCGGGGGGGGAGACCAAGAGACCCAGCATTTT
TRBV30	TRBD1	-	TRBJ1-5	CAYRTGADQPQHF	TGTGCCTACCGGACAGGGGCCGATCAGCCCCAGCATTTT
TRBV15	TRBD2	many	TRBJ2-2	CATSNPGGTENTGELFF	TGTGCCACCAGCAACCCGGGAGGGACGGAGAACACCGGGGAGCTGTTTTTT
TRBV4-3	TRBD1	many	TRBJ1-6	CASSQEGQYNSPLHF	TGCGCCAGCAGCCAAGAGGGACAGTATAATTCACCCCTCCACTTT
TRBV27	TRBD2	few	TRBJ2-3	CASSRTSGLTDTQYF	TGTGCCAGTAGCAGGACTAGCGGCCTCACAGATACGCAGTATTTT
TRBV7-6	TRBD2	many	TRBJ2-3	CASSPKAGGSTQYF	TGTGCCAGCAGCCCTAAAGCGGGAGGGAGTACGCAGTATTTT
TRBV29-1	-	many	TRBJ2-7	CSVVGAGRAYEQYF	TGCAGCGTTGTAGGAGCAGGTCGGGCCTACGAGCAGTACTTC
TRBV7-9	-	many	TRBJ1-6	CASSPGEGGHSPLHF	TGTGCCAGCAGCCCCGGGGAGGGTGGGCATTCACCCCTCCACTTT
TRBV5-6	-	-	TRBJ2-3	CASSFGVDTQYF	TGTGCCAGCAGCTTTGGCGTAGATACGCAGTATTTT
TRBV12-3/TRBV12-4	-	-	TRBJ2-3	CATSLSTQYF	TGTGCCACCAGTCTATCCACGCAGTATTTT
TRBV2	TRBD2	few	TRBJ2-7	CASSPNGLAGYEQYF	TGTGCCAGCAGTCCCAATGGGCTAGCGGGTTACGAGCAGTACTTC
TRBV7-9	-	-	TRBJ2-1	CASSLQGLDEQFF	TGTGCCAGCAGCTTACAGGGATTGGATGAGCAGTTCTTC
TRBV2	-	-	TRBJ2-1	CASRRRDEQFF	TGTGCCAGCAGACGGCGGGATGAGCAGTTCTTC
TRBV29-1	TRBD2	many	TRBJ2-5	CSVGRTSGIGETQYF	TGCAGCGTTGGGCGGACTAGCGGGATCGGGGAGACCCAGTACTTC
TRBV2	-	-	TRBJ2-7	CASSSRTANSYEQHF	TGTGCCAGCAGTTCCAGGACAGCTAACTCCTACGAGCAGCACTTC
TRBV15	TRBD2	many	TRBJ2-7	CATSREGSSGASYEQYF	TGTGCCACCAGCAGAGAAGGTTCTAGCGGCGCCTCCTACGAGCAGTACTTC
TRBV2	-	many	TRBJ1-5	CASSQLYSNQPQHF	TGTGCCAGCAGTCAGCTTTATAGCAATCAGCCCCAGCATTTT
TRBV15	-	-	TRBJ1-2	CATSRVDRTYGYTF	TGTGCCACCAGCAGAGTCGACAGGACATATGGCTACACCTTC
TRBV10-1	-	-	TRBJ1-2	CTAPGPNYGYTF	TGCACGGCCCCGGGACCTAACTATGGCTACACCTTC
TRBV2	TRBD1	few	TRBJ2-1	CASRRTGLHNEQFF	TGTGCCAGCAGGAGGACAGGCCTCCACAATGAGCAGTTCTTC